The TCR beta chain under discussion was sequenced for a study of technical replicates of blood from a few donors. Assay: immunoSEQ multiplex PCR; the TCRdb copy retains only in-frame clones and omits some. The sample comprises 60,000 to 85,000 clones, 85% to 95% of which are singletons, and roughly 0.37% rests with the top ten. In germline, CDR1 is SGHDN, CDR2 FVKESK. The CDR3 is 18 amino acids. J gave up 5 bases and V 0 bases, and 11 bases lay outside the gene matches. The sequenced sample consisted of T cells isolated from PBMCs. The receptor comes from a human donor in good health. V gene TRBV14 combines with J gene TRBJ2-2; 8 nucleotides line up with TRBD2. CDR3 amino acids: CASSQDWGAGDRTGELFF. CDR3 nucleotide sequence: TGTGCCAGCAGCCAAGATTGGGGAGCGGGAGATCGGACCGGGGAGCTGTTTTTT. Full variable domain (rest looked up from reference TRBV14 and TRBJ2-2): EAGVTQFPSHSVIEKGQTVTLRCDPISGHDNLYWYRRVMGKEIKFLLHFVKESKQDESGMPNNRFLAERTGGTYSTLKVQPAELEDSGVYFCASSQDWGAGDRTGELFFGEGSRLTVL.